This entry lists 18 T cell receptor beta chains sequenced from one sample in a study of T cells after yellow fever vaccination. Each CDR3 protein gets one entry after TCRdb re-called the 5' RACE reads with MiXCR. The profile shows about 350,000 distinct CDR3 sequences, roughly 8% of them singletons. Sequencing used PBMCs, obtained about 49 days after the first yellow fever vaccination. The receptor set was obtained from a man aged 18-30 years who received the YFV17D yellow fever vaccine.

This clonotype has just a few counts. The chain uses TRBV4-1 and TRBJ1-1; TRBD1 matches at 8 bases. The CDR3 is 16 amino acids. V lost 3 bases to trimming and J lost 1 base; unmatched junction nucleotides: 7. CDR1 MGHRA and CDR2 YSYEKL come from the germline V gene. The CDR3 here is CASSQRQGLGNTEAFF. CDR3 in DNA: TGCGCCAGCAGCCAGAGACAGGGGCTTGGGAACACTGAAGCTTTCTTT.

CDR3 DNA sequence: TGTGCCACCAGCAGGTATTTTCAGCGGGCCCTTGCCTACGAGCAGTACTTC. Protein sequence: CATSRYFQRALAYEQYF. The chain is built from TRBV15 and TRBJ2-7; D is perhaps TRBD2 (6 bases). Between the trimmed V and J ends, which lost 3 bases and 2 bases, there was a span of 20 bases. Looked up from germline, CDR1 is LNHNV and CDR2 is YYDKDF (reference sequence). CDR3 length: 17 residues.

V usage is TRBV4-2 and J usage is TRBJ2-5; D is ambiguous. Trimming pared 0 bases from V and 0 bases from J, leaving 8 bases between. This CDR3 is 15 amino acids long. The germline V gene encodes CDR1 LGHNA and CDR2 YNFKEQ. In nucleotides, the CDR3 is TGTGCCAGCAGCCAAGATTGGCTAGACCAAGAGACCCAGTACTTC. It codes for CASSQDWLDQETQYF.

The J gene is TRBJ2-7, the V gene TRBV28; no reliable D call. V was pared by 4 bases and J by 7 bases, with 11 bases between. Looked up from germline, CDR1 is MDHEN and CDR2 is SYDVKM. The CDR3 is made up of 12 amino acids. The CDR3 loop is CASSSYAREQYV. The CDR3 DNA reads TGTGCCAGCAGTTCGTACGCCCGGGAGCAGTACGTC.

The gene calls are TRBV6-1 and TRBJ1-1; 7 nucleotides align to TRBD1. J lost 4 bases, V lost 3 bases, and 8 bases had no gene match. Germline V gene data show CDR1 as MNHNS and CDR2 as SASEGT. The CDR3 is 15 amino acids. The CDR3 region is CASSDRLQGTTEAFF. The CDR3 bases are TGTGCCAGCAGTGATCGGTTACAGGGGACCACTGAAGCTTTCTTT.

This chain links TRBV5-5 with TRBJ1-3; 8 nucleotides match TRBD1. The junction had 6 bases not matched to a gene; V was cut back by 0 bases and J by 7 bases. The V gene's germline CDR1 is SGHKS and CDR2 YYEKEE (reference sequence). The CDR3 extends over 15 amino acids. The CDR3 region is CASSLVAGGSNTIYF. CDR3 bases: TGTGCCAGCAGCTTGGTGGCAGGGGGCTCGAACACCATATATTTT.

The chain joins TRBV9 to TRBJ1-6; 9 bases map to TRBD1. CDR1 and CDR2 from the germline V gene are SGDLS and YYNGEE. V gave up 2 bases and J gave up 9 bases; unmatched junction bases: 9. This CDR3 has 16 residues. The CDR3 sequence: CASSVDRGRRGSPLHF. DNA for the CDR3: TGTGCCAGCAGCGTGGACAGGGGTAGGCGGGGTTCACCCCTCCACTTT.

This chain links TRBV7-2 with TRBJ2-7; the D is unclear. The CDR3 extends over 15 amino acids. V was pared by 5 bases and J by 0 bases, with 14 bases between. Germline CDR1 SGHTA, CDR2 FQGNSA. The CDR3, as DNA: TGTGCCAGCAGCCCGTCCAGCGCCTCCTCCTACGAGCAGTACTTC. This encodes CASSPSSASSYEQYF.

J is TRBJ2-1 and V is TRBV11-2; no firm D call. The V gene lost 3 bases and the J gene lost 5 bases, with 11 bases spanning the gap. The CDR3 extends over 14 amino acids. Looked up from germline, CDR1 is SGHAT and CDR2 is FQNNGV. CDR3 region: CASSFLEYHNEQFF. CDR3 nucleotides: TGTGCCAGCAGCTTCTTGGAATATCACAATGAGCAGTTCTTC.

CDR3 sequence: CASSNGQGGYEQYV. CDR3 DNA sequence: TGTGCCAGCAGCAATGGACAGGGAGGCTACGAGCAGTACGTC. The V call is TRBV5-4, the J call TRBJ2-7, with TRBD1 identical over 8 bases. Germline values: CDR1 SGHNT, CDR2 YYREEE (reference sequence). V dropped 4 bases and J dropped 3; count of bases not matched to a gene: 6. The CDR3 extends over 14 amino acids.

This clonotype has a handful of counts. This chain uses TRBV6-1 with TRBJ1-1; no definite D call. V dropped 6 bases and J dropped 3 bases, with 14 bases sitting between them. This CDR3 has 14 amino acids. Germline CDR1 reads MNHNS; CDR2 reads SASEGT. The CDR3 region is CASSQGREYTEAFF. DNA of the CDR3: TGTGCCAGCAGCCAAGGGAGGGAATACACTGAAGCTTTCTTT.

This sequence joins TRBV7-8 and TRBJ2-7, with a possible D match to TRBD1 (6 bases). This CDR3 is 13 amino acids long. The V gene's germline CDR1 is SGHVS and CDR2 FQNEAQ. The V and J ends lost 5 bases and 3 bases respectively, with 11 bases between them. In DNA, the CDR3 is TGTGCCAGCAGCCGAGACAGGAACTACGAGCAGTACGTC. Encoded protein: CASSRDRNYEQYV.

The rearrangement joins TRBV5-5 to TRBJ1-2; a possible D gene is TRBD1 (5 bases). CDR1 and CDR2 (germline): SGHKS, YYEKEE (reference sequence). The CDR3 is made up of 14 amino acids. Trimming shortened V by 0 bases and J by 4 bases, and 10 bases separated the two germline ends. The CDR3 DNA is TGTGCCAGCAGCTTGGAGGGGAATGCCTATGGCTACACCTTC. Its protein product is CASSLEGNAYGYTF.

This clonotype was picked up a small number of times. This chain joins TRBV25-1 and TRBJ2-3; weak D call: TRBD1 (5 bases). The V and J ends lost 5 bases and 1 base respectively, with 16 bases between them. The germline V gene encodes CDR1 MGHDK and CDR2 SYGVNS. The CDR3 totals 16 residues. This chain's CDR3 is CASSTDIGYGTDTQYF. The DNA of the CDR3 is TGTGCCAGCAGTACGGACATTGGGTACGGCACAGATACGCAGTATTTT. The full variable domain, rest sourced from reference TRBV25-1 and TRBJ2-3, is EADIYQTPRYLVIGTGKKITLECSQTMGHDKMYWYQQDPGMELHLIHYSYGVNSTEKGDLSSESTVSRIRTEHFPLTLESARPSHTSQYLCASSTDIGYGTDTQYFGPGTRLTVL.

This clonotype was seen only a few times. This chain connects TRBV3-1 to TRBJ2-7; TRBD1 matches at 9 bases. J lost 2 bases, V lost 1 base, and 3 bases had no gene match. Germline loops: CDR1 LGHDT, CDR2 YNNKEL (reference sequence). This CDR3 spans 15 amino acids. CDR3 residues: CASSQADRGPYEQYF. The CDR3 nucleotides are TGTGCCAGCAGCCAAGCGGACAGGGGCCCCTACGAGCAGTACTTC.

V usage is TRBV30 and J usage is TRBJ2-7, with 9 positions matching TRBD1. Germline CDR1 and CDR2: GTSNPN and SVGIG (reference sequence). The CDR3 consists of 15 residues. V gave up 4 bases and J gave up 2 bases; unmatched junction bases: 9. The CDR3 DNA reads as TGTGCCTGGAAACGCCGGGACAGGGAAACCTACGAGCAGTACTTC. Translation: CAWKRRDRETYEQYF.

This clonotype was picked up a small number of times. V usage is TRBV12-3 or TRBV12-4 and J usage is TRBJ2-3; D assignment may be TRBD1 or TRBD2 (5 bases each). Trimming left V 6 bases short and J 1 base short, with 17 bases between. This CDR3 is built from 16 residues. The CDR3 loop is CASSRGTTARTDTQYF. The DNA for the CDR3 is TGTGCCAGCAGCCGAGGGACCACCGCCCGCACAGATACGCAGTATTTT.

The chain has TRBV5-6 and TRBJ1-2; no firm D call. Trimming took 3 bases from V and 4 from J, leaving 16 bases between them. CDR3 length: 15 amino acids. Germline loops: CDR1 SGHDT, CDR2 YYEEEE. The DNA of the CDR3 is TGTGCCAGCAGCTCCATCCGGCGGATGGGCTATGGCTACACCTTC. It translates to CASSSIRRMGYGYTF.